Listed below are T cell receptor beta chains from one sample, sequenced in a study of blood T cell repertoires in COVID-19. The method was immunoSEQ multiplex PCR; TCRdb's version includes in-frame clones alone and lacks a portion of them. The sample lists about 30,000 clones; 80% to 90% were seen once. Sequences were obtained from peripheral blood. These receptors came from a man aged 80 or over with acute or convalescent COVID-19. The CDR3 runs from the conserved cysteine through the conserved F or W. The order of the fields is D gene, clone size, V gene, J gene, CDR3 DNA, CDR3 protein. A D gene is named only where the DNA matches it firmly. Clone size is shown for a subset of rows, as once, few, many or a class of expanded clone.

TRBD1	NA	TRBV24-1	TRBJ2-3	TGTGCCACCAGTGCCTTGGGTAGGACAGGGGGCACAGATACGCAGTATTTT	CATSALGRTGGTDTQYF
NA	NA	TRBV7-2	TRBJ2-1	TGTGCCAGCAGCCACCGAGGGCTCTCCTACAATGAGCAGTTCTTC	CASSHRGLSYNEQFF
NA	NA	TRBV20-1	TRBJ2-5	TGCAGTGCTAGTAGGCTAGCGGAGACCCAGTACTTC	CSASRLAETQYF
NA	NA	TRBV3-1/TRBV3-2	TRBJ1-5	TGTGCCAGCAGCCAAGGCCGGGAACAGCCCCAGCATTTT	CASSQGREQPQHF
NA	NA	TRBV6-4	TRBJ1-3	TGTGCCAGCAGTGACTACGCCGGAGATGGAAACACCATATATTTT	CASSDYAGDGNTIYF
NA	NA	TRBV11-3	TRBJ1-2	TGTGCCAGCAGCGCCACTGACAGGATGGGTGGCTACACCTTC	CASSATDRMGGYTF
TRBD1	once	TRBV7-9	TRBJ1-6	TGTGCCAGCAGCCCCGAAGGGACAGCCTATAATTCACCCCTCCACTTT	CASSPEGTAYNSPLHF
TRBD2	NA	TRBV28	TRBJ2-1	TGTGCCAGCAGTTCCCGGGACTCGGGGGGGCAGTTCTTC	CASSSRDSGGQFF
NA	NA	TRBV4-2	TRBJ1-6	TGTGCCAGCAGCCAAGTCCTGGCCGAGGCTTCACCCCTCCACTTT	CASSQVLAEASPLHF
TRBD2	NA	TRBV5-1	TRBJ2-1	TGCGCCAGCAGCGCTAATACCGGGACTAGCGGCAACAATGAGCAGTTCTTC	CASSANTGTSGNNEQFF
NA	NA	TRBV10-2	TRBJ1-4	TGCGCCAGCAGTGAGTCTGGAACAGTGGGTGAAAAACTGTTTTTT	CASSESGTVGEKLFF
NA	NA	TRBV9	TRBJ1-1	TGTGCCAGCAGCGCGCCCGTCGGGACAGAAGCTTTCTTT	CASSAPVGTEAFF
TRBD1	NA	TRBV11-2	TRBJ1-6	TGTGCCAGCAGCTTTGGACAGGGCGGACCCCTCCACTTT	CASSFGQGGPLHF
NA	NA	TRBV28	TRBJ2-6	TGTGCCAGCACCCGAATTTTGGCGAGGTCTGGGGCCAACGTCCTGACTTTC	CASTRILARSGANVLTF
NA	few	TRBV5-1	TRBJ1-2	TGCGCCAGCAGCTGGAGCCCCGGGGCAGGGGATGGCTACACCTTC	CASSWSPGAGDGYTF
NA	NA	TRBV27	TRBJ1-1	TGTGCCAGCAGTTTCCGGGTGGACACTGAAGCTTTCTTT	CASSFRVDTEAFF
TRBD1	NA	TRBV7-8	TRBJ1-5	TGTGCCAGCAGCTCCTTGGTGTCGACAGGGGGCGCGAGGCAGCCCCAGCATTTT	CASSSLVSTGGARQPQHF
TRBD1	NA	TRBV28	TRBJ1-2	TGTGCCGGAGGGGGGCCCGGGACAGGGCCCTATGGCTACACCTTC	CAGGGPGTGPYGYTF
NA	NA	TRBV30	TRBJ1-4	TGTGCCTGGAGTCTAGACCGGGACACACTGTTTTTT	CAWSLDRDTLFF
TRBD1	NA	TRBV5-8	TRBJ1-5	TGTGCCAGCAGCCATCATGCAGGGGGACAGGGGAACCAGCCCCAGCATTTT	CASSHHAGGQGNQPQHF
NA	NA	TRBV7-2	TRBJ1-1	TGTGCCAGCAGCTTAAACAGCGGGAACACTGAAGCTTTCTTT	CASSLNSGNTEAFF